This T cell receptor (beta chain) was retrieved from a study of T cell changes during pregnancy in multiple sclerosis. The CDR3 is 13 amino acids. The V and J ends lost 4 bases and 10 bases respectively, with 14 bases between them. Germline V CDR1 and CDR2: MRHNA, SNTAGT. Measured with immunoSEQ multiplex PCR; TCRdb has only the in-frame clones, and not every one. The sample consists of 95,000 to 150,000 clones, 85% to 95% of them appearing once. This clone was seen just once. The specimen comprised peripheral blood, sampled before pregnancy. The clonotype originates from a female donor with multiple sclerosis, enrolled in a pregnancy study. The gene calls are TRBV6-4 and TRBJ2-1, with D unclear. The CDR3 DNA follows: TGTGCCAGCAGTGGTACTTTCCTCGGGGAGCAGTTCTTC. It is translated as CASSGTFLGEQFF.